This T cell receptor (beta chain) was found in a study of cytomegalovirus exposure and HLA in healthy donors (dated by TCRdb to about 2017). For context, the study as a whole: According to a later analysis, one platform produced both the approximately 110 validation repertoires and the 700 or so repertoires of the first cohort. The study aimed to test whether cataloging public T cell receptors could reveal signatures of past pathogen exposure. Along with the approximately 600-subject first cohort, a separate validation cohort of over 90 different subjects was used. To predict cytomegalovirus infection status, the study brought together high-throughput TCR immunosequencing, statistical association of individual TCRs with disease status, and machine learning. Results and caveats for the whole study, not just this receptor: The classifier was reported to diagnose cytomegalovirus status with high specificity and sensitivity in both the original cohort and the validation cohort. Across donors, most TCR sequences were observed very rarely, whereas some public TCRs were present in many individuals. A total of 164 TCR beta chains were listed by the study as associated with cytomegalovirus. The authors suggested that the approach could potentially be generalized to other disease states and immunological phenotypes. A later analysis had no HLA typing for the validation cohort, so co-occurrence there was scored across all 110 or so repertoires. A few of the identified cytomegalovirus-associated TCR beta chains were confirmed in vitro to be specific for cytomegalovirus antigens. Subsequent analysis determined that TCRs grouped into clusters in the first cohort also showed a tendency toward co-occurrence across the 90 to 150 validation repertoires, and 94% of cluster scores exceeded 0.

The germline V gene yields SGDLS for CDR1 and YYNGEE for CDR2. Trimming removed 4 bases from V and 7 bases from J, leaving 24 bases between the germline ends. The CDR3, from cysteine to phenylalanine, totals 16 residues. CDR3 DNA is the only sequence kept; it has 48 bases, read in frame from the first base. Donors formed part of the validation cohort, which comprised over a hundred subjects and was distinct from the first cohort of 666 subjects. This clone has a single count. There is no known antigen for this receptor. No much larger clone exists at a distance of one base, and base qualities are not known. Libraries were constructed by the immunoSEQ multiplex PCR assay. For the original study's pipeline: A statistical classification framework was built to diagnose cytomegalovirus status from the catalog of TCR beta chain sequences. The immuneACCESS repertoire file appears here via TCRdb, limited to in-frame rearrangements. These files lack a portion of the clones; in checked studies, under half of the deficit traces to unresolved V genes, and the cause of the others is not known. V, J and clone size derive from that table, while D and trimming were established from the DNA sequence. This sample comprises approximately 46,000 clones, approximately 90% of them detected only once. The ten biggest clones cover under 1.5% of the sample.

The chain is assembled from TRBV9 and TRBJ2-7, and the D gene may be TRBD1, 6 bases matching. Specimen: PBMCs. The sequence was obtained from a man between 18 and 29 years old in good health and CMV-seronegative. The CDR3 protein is CASSLRTDSGLGEQYF. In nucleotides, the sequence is TGTGCCAGCAGCTTAAGGACAGATTCGGGTTTGGGGGAGCAGTACTTC.